This TCR beta chain was documented in a study of long-term antiretroviral therapy in people with HIV. The libraries were made with immunoSEQ v3.0 at survey level. This table comes from immunoSEQ multiplex PCR, and its TCRdb copy is limited to in-frame clones, with some not included. The sample includes approximately 6,400 clones, roughly 73% seen only once; the top ten take about 14%. The germline V gene encodes CDR1 SGHTA and CDR2 FQGNSA. Between the trimmed V and J ends, which lost 2 bases and 4 bases, there was a span of 16 bases. The CDR3 extends over 16 amino acids. This TCR was sampled from a man aged 35-49 years with HIV. The specimen was unsorted PBMCs, collected 0.5 years before starting antiretroviral therapy. The chain recombines TRBV7-2 with TRBJ2-3; D unresolved. CDR3 sequence: CASSLRARSGSDTQYF. The DNA of the CDR3 is TGTGCCAGCAGCTTAAGGGCTCGCTCCGGCTCAGATACGCAGTATTTT.